Listed below are T cell receptor beta chains from one sample, sequenced in a study of blood T cells in healthy people across ages. TCRdb fed the 5' RACE reads into MiXCR, producing one record per CDR3 protein. The profile covers 550,000 to 700,000 distinct CDR3 sequences, with 27% appearing a single time and 18% taken by the ten largest. The sequenced sample consisted of blood. The source of these receptors is a woman between 65 and 79 years old in good health. Both conserved end residues are part of each CDR3. Each record gives: V gene, clone size, D gene, J gene, CDR3 protein, CDR3 DNA. D genes are given only for firm matches. Rows give clone size only sometimes, using once, few, many, or a class for an expanded clone.

>TRBV3-1|-|TRBD2|TRBJ2-1
CASSFPTSGGLRSYNEQFF
TGTGCCAGCAGCTTCCCGACTAGCGGGGGCCTCAGATCCTACAATGAGCAGTTCTTC
>TRBV12-5|few|TRBD2|TRBJ2-5
CASGPGTSLFF
TGTGCTAGTGGTCCCGGGACTAGCTTGTTCTTC
>TRBV7-6|-|-|TRBJ1-2
CASSGGGGQDYGYTF
TGTGCCAGCAGCGGGGGAGGGGGGCAGGACTATGGCTACACCTTC
>TRBV27|-|-|TRBJ2-1
CASSLRTTGYNEQFF
TGTGCCAGCAGTTTAAGGACGACGGGATACAATGAGCAGTTCTTC
>TRBV7-2|few|-|TRBJ2-5
CASSPRPWTETQYF
TGTGCCAGCAGCCCGCGACCGTGGACGGAGACCCAGTACTTC
>TRBV5-1|few|-|TRBJ2-3
CASSPRVRDTQYF
TGCGCCAGCAGCCCAAGGGTCAGAGATACGCAGTATTTT
>TRBV4-2|many|-|TRBJ2-5
CASSPLGGSGGETQYF
TGTGCCAGCAGCCCTCTGGGGGGCTCAGGGGGAGAGACCCAGTACTTC
>TRBV4-3|-|-|TRBJ2-5
CASSQDGSAQETQYF
TGCGCCAGCAGCCAAGATGGAAGTGCCCAAGAGACCCAGTACTTC
>TRBV4-3|-|TRBD2|TRBJ2-3
CASSQDPSGFTDTQYF
TGCGCCAGCAGCCAAGATCCTAGCGGGTTCACAGATACGCAGTATTTT
>TRBV14|-|-|TRBJ2-7
CASSHLDLSTYEQYF
TGTGCCAGCAGCCATTTGGACTTGTCTACCTACGAGCAGTACTTC
>TRBV7-9|-|TRBD1|TRBJ1-1
CASSPQGGIATEAFF
TGTGCCAGCAGCCCGCAGGGGGGGATCGCCACTGAAGCTTTCTTT
>TRBV25-1|-|-|TRBJ1-2
CASLPDHANYGYTF
TGTGCCAGCCTACCCGACCATGCCAACTATGGCTACACCTTC
>TRBV7-2|-|-|TRBJ1-4
CASSLGVRNQVF
TGTGCCAGCAGCTTAGGGGTCCGAAACCAAGTTTTT
>TRBV10-3|few|-|TRBJ2-7
CAISGGSYEQYF
TGTGCCATCAGTGGCGGCTCCTACGAGCAGTACTTC
>TRBV4-3|-|TRBD1|TRBJ2-3
CASSQVDRVRTDTQYF
TGCGCCAGCAGCCAAGTCGACAGGGTAAGGACAGATACGCAGTATTTT
>TRBV4-2|-|-|TRBJ2-1
CASSQVGQYNEQFF
TGTGCCAGCAGCCAAGTCGGACAGTACAATGAGCAGTTCTTC
>TRBV14|-|-|TRBJ1-2
CASSQSGLGYGYTF
TGTGCCAGCAGCCAGTCGGGGTTGGGGTATGGCTACACCTTC
>TRBV21-1|-|-|TRBJ2-3
CASSKDPRLAGESLSSTDTQYF
TGTGCCAGCAGCAAGGATCCTCGACTAGCGGGGGAATCCCTCTCAAGCACAGATACGCAGTATTTT
>TRBV6-2/TRBV6-3|-|-|TRBJ1-2
CASSWSDGRVYYGYTF
TGTGCCAGCAGTTGGTCGGACGGGCGAGTATACTATGGCTACACCTTC
>TRBV20-1|few|-|TRBJ1-1
CSARGETPGAFF
TGCAGTGCTAGAGGGGAAACCCCCGGAGCTTTCTTT
>TRBV12-3/TRBV12-4|-|TRBD2|TRBJ2-5
CASSPPGLASETQYF
TGTGCCAGCAGCCCTCCGGGACTAGCTTCAGAGACCCAGTACTTC
>TRBV4-1|once|-|TRBJ2-4
CASSQLHNGGDIQYF
TGCGCCAGCAGCCAGCTGCACAACGGGGGAGACATTCAGTACTTC
>TRBV6-2/TRBV6-3|-|-|TRBJ2-5
CASSKGFTGPHQETQYF
TGTGCCAGCAGCAAAGGGTTTACCGGGCCGCACCAGGAGACCCAGTACTTC
>TRBV11-2|few|-|TRBJ2-7
CASSSKVWSDLHEQYF
TGTGCCAGCAGCTCAAAGGTGTGGTCGGACCTTCATGAGCAGTACTTC
>TRBV3-1|many|-|TRBJ1-5
CASSQAGQPQHF
TGTGCCAGCAGCCAAGCGGGACAGCCCCAGCATTTT
>TRBV20-1|few|TRBD1|TRBJ2-4
CSAPPGQGNIQYF
TGCAGTGCCCCGCCGGGACAGGGAAACATTCAGTACTTC
>TRBV2|-|TRBD2|TRBJ2-4
CASSPGLARAKNIQYF
TGTGCCAGCAGCCCAGGACTAGCGAGAGCCAAAAACATTCAGTACTTC
>TRBV15|-|-|TRBJ2-6
CATSRARDSGANVLTF
TGTGCCACCAGCAGAGCCCGAGACTCTGGGGCCAACGTCCTGACTTTC
>TRBV12-3/TRBV12-4|-|-|TRBJ1-4
CASSRTARKLFF
TGTGCCAGCAGTCGGACAGCTCGAAAACTGTTTTTT